This T cell receptor (beta chain) derives from a study of blood T cell repertoires in COVID-19. Across the whole study: Sources were T cells, B-cell-depleted T cells, or PBMCs; the material itself was cDNA or gDNA.

In the original analysis: Estimated nucleated cell counts came from reference gene primer amplification. Sequencing used immunoSEQ multiplex PCR; TCRdb keeps in-frame clones, though not all of them. That table furnishes V, J and clone size, whereas the DNA furnished D and trimming. The sample has 200,000 to 300,000 clones; 70% to 90% are singletons. This clone was recorded only once. V lost 6 bases to trimming and J lost 5 bases, with 13 bases between them. Germline V gene lookup returns CDR1 SQVTM and CDR2 ANQGSEA. This CDR3 contains 12 residues. The source is a man aged 50-59 years who had been exposed to COVID-19. Sequenced sample: PBMCs or T cells enriched from blood (not recorded which). V and J are TRBV29-1 and TRBJ2-5; weak D call: TRBD2 (6 bases). CDR3 protein: CSVSGGVETQYF. The CDR3 DNA follows: TGCAGCGTCTCGGGCGGGGTTGAGACCCAGTACTTC.